The 4 T cell receptor beta chains given below trace back to one sample, sequenced in a study of OX40 agonist ivuxolimab in advanced cancers. The data were produced by immunoSEQ multiplex PCR, yet TCRdb's version contains in-frame clones alone and is incomplete. This repertoire shows about 150,000 clones, more than 85% found once; its top ten account for 0.9% to 1.2%. Material: CD4+ or CD8+ T cells sorted from blood, obtained in a trial of the OX40 agonist ivuxolimab. The source is an adult with an advanced solid tumor such as melanoma, head and neck, liver or kidney cancer.

The chain carries TRBV18 and TRBJ2-3; D is perhaps TRBD1 (5 bases). The CDR3 has 17 amino acids. V was shortened by 0 bases and J by 4 bases, with 17 bases between the two germline ends. Germline V lookup: CDR1 KGHSH, CDR2 LQKENI. The DNA for the CDR3 is TGTGCCAGCTCACCACCGAATGGAAGGGGTTCCCCAGATACGCAGTATTTT. As protein: CASSPPNGRGSPDTQYF.

The gene calls are TRBV7-9 and TRBJ1-1; D remains unclear. This CDR3 has 14 amino acids. V gave up 1 base and J gave up 3 bases, with 9 bases separating them. Per germline, CDR1 SEHNR and CDR2 FQNEAQ (reference sequence). CDR3 region: CASSLVARDTEAFF. For the CDR3, the DNA is TGTGCCAGCAGCTTAGTGGCCCGCGACACTGAAGCTTTCTTT.

The genes are TRBV2 and TRBJ1-1; no clear D gene. V was pared by 4 bases and J by 2 bases, with 14 bases between. The germline CDR1 and CDR2 sequences are SNHLY and FYNNEI. The length of the CDR3 is 15 residues. Written as DNA, the CDR3 is TGTGCCAGCAGTGGTTCCAGACTGGGAAACACTGAAGCTTTCTTT. Its translation: CASSGSRLGNTEAFF.

The chain links TRBV27 to TRBJ2-7; weak D call: TRBD2 (5 bases). Germline CDR1 MNHEY, CDR2 SMNVEV (reference sequence). The V end was cut by 3 bases, the J end by 7 bases, with 13 bases between. The CDR3 length is 13 residues. The CDR3 DNA reads as TGTGCCAGCAGTTTCAACCCTATAGCGGAGCAGTACTTC. Its translation is CASSFNPIAEQYF.